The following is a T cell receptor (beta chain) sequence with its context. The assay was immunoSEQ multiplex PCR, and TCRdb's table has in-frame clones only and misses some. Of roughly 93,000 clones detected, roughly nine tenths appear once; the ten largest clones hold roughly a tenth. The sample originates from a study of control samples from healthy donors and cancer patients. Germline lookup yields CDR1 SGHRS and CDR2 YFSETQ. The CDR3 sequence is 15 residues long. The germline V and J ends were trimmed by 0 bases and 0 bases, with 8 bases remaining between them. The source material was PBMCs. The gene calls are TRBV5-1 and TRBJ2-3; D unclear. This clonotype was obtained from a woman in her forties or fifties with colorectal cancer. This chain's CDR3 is CASSLGALSTDTQYF. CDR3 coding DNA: TGCGCCAGCAGCTTGGGGGCCTTGAGCACAGATACGCAGTATTTT.